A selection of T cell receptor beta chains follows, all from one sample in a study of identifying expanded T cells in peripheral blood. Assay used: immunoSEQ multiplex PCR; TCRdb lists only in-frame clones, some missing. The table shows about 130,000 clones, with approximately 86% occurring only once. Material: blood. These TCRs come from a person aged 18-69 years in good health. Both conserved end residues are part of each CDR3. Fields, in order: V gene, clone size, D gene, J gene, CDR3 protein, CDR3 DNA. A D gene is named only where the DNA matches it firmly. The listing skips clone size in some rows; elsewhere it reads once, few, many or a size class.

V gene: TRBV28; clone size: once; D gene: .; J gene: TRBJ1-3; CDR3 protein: CASSLTKSGNTIYF; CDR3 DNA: TGTGCCAGCAGTTTAACTAAATCTGGAAACACCATATATTTT
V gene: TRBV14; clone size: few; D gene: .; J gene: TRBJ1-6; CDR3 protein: CASSQQRSIHSPLHF; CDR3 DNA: TGTGCCAGCAGCCAACAGCGTTCCATCCATTCACCCCTCCACTTT
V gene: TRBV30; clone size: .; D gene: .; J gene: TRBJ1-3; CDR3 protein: CAWRAAGSSGNTIYF; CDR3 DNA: TGTGCCTGGAGGGCTGCAGGGAGCTCTGGAAACACCATATATTTT
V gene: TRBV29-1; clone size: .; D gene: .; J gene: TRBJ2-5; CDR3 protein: CSVDRGRETQYF; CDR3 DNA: TGCAGCGTTGATAGGGGTAGGGAGACCCAGTACTTC
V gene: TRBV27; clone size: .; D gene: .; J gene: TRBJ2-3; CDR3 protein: CASSSAGPRDTQYF; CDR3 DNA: TGTGCCAGCAGTTCCGCCGGCCCGAGGGATACGCAGTATTTT
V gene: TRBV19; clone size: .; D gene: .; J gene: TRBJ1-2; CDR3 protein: CASSIGIGIYGYTF; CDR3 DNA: TGTGCCAGTAGTATAGGGATCGGGATTTATGGCTACACCTTC
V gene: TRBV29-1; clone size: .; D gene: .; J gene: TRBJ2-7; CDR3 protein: CSVEIAGEEQYF; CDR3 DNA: TGCAGCGTTGAGATAGCAGGGGAAGAGCAGTACTTC
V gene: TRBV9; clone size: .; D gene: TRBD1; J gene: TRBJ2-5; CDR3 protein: CASSAGTAKQETQYF; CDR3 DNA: TGTGCCAGCAGCGCTGGGACAGCGAAACAAGAGACCCAGTACTTC
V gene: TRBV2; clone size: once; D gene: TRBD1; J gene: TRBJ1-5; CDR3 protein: CASSTDRVNQPQHF; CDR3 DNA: TGTGCCAGCAGTACCGACAGGGTCAATCAGCCCCAGCATTTT
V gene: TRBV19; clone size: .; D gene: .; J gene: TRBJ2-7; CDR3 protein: CASRLWGDAYEQYF; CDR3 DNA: TGTGCCAGTAGGCTCTGGGGAGACGCCTACGAGCAGTACTTC
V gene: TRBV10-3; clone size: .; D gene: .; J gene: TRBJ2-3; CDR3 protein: CAISELNKADTQYF; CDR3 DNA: TGTGCCATCAGTGAGTTGAATAAAGCAGATACGCAGTATTTT
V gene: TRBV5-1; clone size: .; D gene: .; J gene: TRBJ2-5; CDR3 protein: CASSQQLGQETQYF; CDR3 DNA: TGCGCCAGCAGCCAACAACTGGGCCAAGAGACCCAGTACTTC
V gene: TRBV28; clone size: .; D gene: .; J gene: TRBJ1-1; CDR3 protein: CASSHREAEAFF; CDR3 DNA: TGTGCCAGCAGTCACAGGGAAGCTGAAGCTTTCTTT
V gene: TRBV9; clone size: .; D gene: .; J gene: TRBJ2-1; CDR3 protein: CASSPSLDEQFF; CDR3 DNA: TGTGCCAGCAGCCCGAGCCTGGATGAGCAGTTCTTC
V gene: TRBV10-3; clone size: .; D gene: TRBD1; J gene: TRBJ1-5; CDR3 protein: CAISESTGRQGLRQPQHF; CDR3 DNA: TGTGCCATCAGTGAGTCGACCGGGAGACAGGGACTACGACAGCCCCAGCATTTT
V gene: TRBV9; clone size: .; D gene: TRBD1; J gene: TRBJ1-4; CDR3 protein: CASSTRTGMFEKLFF; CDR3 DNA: TGTGCCAGCAGCACCCGGACAGGGATGTTTGAAAAACTGTTTTTT
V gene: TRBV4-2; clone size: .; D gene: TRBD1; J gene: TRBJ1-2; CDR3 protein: CASSQPGQGGYGYTF; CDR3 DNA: TGTGCCAGCAGCCAACCGGGACAGGGAGGATATGGCTACACCTTC
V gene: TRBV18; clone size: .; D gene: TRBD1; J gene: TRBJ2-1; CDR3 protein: CASSPPTGGAGEQFF; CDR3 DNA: TGTGCCAGCTCACCCCCGACAGGGGGCGCGGGTGAGCAGTTCTTC
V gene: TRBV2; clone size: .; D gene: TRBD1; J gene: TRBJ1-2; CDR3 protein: CATRGQGAGSDYGYTF; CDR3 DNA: TGTGCCACCCGCGGACAGGGGGCGGGTTCTGACTATGGCTACACCTTC
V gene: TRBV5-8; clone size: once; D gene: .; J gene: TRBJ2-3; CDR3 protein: CASSSTSSYTDTQYF; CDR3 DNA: TGTGCCAGCAGCTCGACTTCGAGTTACACAGATACGCAGTATTTT
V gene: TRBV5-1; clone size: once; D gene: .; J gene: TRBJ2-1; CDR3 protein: CASSFLSTGSGEQFF; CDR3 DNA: TGCGCCAGCAGCTTCTTATCCACTGGTAGTGGCGAGCAGTTCTTC
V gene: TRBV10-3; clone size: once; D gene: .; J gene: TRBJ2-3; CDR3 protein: CAITVSGTDTQYF; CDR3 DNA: TGTGCCATCACGGTTAGCGGCACAGATACGCAGTATTTT
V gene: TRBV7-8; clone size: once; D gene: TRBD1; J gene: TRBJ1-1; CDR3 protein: CASSSDRVGTEAFF; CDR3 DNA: TGTGCCAGCAGCTCGGACAGGGTAGGCACTGAAGCTTTCTTT
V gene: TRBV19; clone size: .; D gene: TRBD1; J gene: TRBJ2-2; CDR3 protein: CASNSGQVDTGELFF; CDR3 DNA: TGTGCCAGTAACTCGGGACAGGTGGACACCGGGGAGCTGTTTTTT
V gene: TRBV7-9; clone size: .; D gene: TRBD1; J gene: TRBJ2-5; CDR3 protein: CASSWTGTGEETQYF; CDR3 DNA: TGTGCCAGCAGCTGGACCGGGACAGGAGAAGAGACCCAGTACTTC
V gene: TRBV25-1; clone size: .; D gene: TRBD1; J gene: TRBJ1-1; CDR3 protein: CASSENTGGATEAFF; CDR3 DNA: TGTGCCAGCAGTGAAAATACAGGGGGTGCCACTGAAGCTTTCTTT
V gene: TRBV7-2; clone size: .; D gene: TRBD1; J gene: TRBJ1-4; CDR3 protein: CASSSRTGLAKLFF; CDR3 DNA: TGTGCCAGCAGCTCGAGGACAGGGCTGGCTAAACTGTTTTTT